The 18 T cell receptor beta chains reported below all come from one sample, sequenced in a study of blood T cell repertoires in COVID-19. Sequenced by immunoSEQ multiplex PCR; TCRdb stores in-frame clones only, minus some. The repertoire holds 400,000 to 450,000 clones, with less than 95% as singletons. The sequencing sample was made of PBMCs or T cells enriched from blood (not recorded which). The receptor set was obtained from a man younger than 35 who had recovered from COVID-19.

The chain has TRBV4-1 and TRBJ2-7; D is unresolved. This CDR3 spans 12 amino acids. With 3 bases removed from V and 0 bases from J, the gap between germline ends came to 3 bases. Germline V gene data show CDR1 as MGHRA and CDR2 as YSYEKL. CDR3 nucleotide sequence: TGCGCCAGCAGCCACGGCTCCTACGAGCAGTACTTC. This codes for CASSHGSYEQYF.

The CDR3 spells CASTNIGTGGRNTEAFF. The CDR3 DNA reads as TGTGCCAGTACCAATATAGGGACAGGGGGCCGGAACACTGAAGCTTTCTTT. V usage is TRBV19 and J usage is TRBJ1-1; 12 positions match TRBD1. This CDR3 is 17 amino acids long. V trimming: 7 bases; J trimming: 1 base; junction bases outside the gene matches: 10. Germline assignment: CDR1 LNHDA and CDR2 SQIVND (reference sequence). Full variable domain (outside the CDR3, taken from reference TRBV19 and TRBJ1-1): DGGITQSPKYLFRKEGQNVTLSCEQNLNHDAMYWYRQDPGQGLRLIYYSQIVNDFQKGDIAEGYSVSREKKESFPLTVTSAQKNPTAFYLCASTNIGTGGRNTEAFFGQGTRLTVV.

The rearrangement uses TRBV2 and TRBJ1-2; D perhaps matches TRBD1 (5 bases). The CDR3 runs 18 residues. Germline V lookup: CDR1 SNHLY, CDR2 FYNNEI. The V and J ends lost 5 bases and 1 base respectively, with 23 bases between them. The CDR3 protein is CASSYTDSHHNYNYGYTF. CDR3 DNA: TGTGCCAGCAGTTATACTGACAGTCACCATAACTATAACTATGGCTACACCTTC.

This chain connects TRBV11-2 to TRBJ1-1, with D perhaps TRBD1 (6 bases). CDR1 and CDR2 from the germline V gene are SGHAT and FQNNGV. This CDR3 is 15 amino acids long. V was pared by 5 bases and J by 0 bases, with 13 bases between. The CDR3 DNA reads TGTGCCAGCAGCACCATCAGGGGTTTGAACACTGAAGCTTTCTTT. The encoded protein is CASSTIRGLNTEAFF. The full variable domain, its missing parts supplied by reference TRBV11-2 and TRBJ1-1, is EAGVAQSPRYKIIEKRQSVAFWCNPISGHATLYWYQQILGQGPKLLIQFQNNGVVDDSQLPKDRFSAERLKGVDSTLKIQPAKLEDSAVYLCASSTIRGLNTEAFFGQGTRLTVV.

The V call is TRBV7-9, the J call TRBJ1-2; no definite D call. Germline V gene sequence: CDR1 SEHNR, CDR2 FQNEAQ (reference sequence). The CDR3 contains 16 residues. Trimming took 5 bases from V and 5 from J, leaving 21 bases between them. The chain's CDR3 is CASSLTGVGKNYGYTF. The CDR3 DNA is TGTGCCAGCAGCCTGACCGGGGTGGGGAAAAATTATGGCTACACCTTC.

The chain has TRBV15 and TRBJ1-2, with unresolved D. Germline CDR1 LNHNV, CDR2 YYDKDF (reference sequence). This CDR3 has 13 residues. The germline V and J ends were trimmed by 0 bases and 6 bases, with 8 bases remaining between them. The CDR3 nucleotides are TGTGCCACCAGCAGAGATTTGAGAGATGGCTACACCTTC. Its protein is CATSRDLRDGYTF. The variable domain in full, completed from reference TRBV15 and TRBJ1-2, reads DAMVIQNPRYQVTQFGKPVTLSCSQTLNHNVMYWYQQKSSQAPKLLFHYYDKDFNNEADTPDNFQSRRPNTSFCFLDIRSPGLGDTAMYLCATSRDLRDGYTFGSGTRLTVV.

The J gene is TRBJ1-5, the V gene TRBV3-1 (or the pseudogene TRBV3-2); the D is unclear. The CDR3 has 13 residues. Germline loops: CDR1 LGHDT, CDR2 YNNKEL (reference sequence). Trimming shortened V by 3 bases and J by 1 base, and 4 bases separated the two germline ends. Written as DNA, the CDR3 is TGTGCCAGCAGCCAGGGCAGCAATCAGCCCCAGCATTTT. Its translation: CASSQGSNQPQHF.

The chain joins TRBV5-5 to TRBJ2-1; 9 nucleotides line up with TRBD2. The CDR3 runs to 14 residues. The J segment lost 1 base and the V segment lost 6 bases, leaving 2 bases of the junction unmatched. CDR1 and CDR2 from the germline V gene are SGHKS and YYEKEE (reference sequence). Here the CDR3 reads CASTRGGSYNEQFF. Here the CDR3 DNA reads TGTGCCAGCACGCGGGGGGGATCCTACAATGAGCAGTTCTTC. Full variable domain (missing parts from reference TRBV5-5 and TRBJ2-1): DAGVTQSPTHLIKTRGQQVTLRCSPISGHKSVSWYQQVLGQGPQFIFQYYEKEERGRGNFPDRFSARQFPNYSSELNVNALLLGDSALYLCASTRGGSYNEQFFGPGTRLTVL.

This clone was counted once. The rearrangement uses TRBV9 and TRBJ1-2; no definite D call. Germline V lookup: CDR1 SGDLS, CDR2 YYNGEE. The CDR3 spans 12 residues. The V end was cut by 0 bases, the J end by 2 bases, with 2 bases between. The CDR3 is CASSVANYGYTF. DNA of the CDR3: TGTGCCAGCAGCGTAGCGAACTATGGCTACACCTTC. Together with reference TRBV9 and TRBJ1-2, the CDR3 gives the full variable domain: DSGVTQTPKHLITATGQRVTLRCSPRSGDLSVYWYQQSLDQGLQFLIQYYNGEERAKGNILERFSAQQFPDLHSELNLSSLELGDSALYFCASSVANYGYTFGSGTRLTVV.

The V gene is TRBV4-1, the J gene TRBJ2-7; D is undetermined. Germline V gives CDR1 MGHRA, CDR2 YSYEKL. There are 16 residues in the CDR3. V lost 1 base and J lost 0, with 13 bases in between. The CDR3 protein is CASSQGLGDLSYEQYF. The CDR3 DNA follows: TGCGCCAGCAGCCAAGGTCTAGGCGACCTCTCCTACGAGCAGTACTTC.

J is TRBJ1-2 and V is TRBV6-5; TRBD1 matches at 8 bases. Germline-derived CDR1 and CDR2 are MNHEY and SVGAGI. The CDR3 has 14 residues. V lost 0 bases, J lost 7 bases, and 4 bases stayed unmatched. The CDR3: CASSYSGQGGGYTF. The CDR3 DNA sequence: TGTGCCAGCAGTTACTCAGGACAGGGTGGTGGCTACACCTTC.

This chain uses TRBV27 with TRBJ1-5; tentative D call: TRBD1 (5 bases). Germline assignment: CDR1 MNHEY and CDR2 SMNVEV (reference sequence). The CDR3 has 15 residues. V gave up 5 bases and J gave up 1 base, with 12 bases separating them. The CDR3 coding sequence is TGTGCCAGCAGTATCGCAGGGTGGAGCAATCAGCCCCAGCATTTT. The encoded protein is CASSIAGWSNQPQHF.

This chain links TRBV5-1 with TRBJ1-6; TRBD1 aligns across 8 bases. With V trimmed by 0 bases and J by 6 bases, 2 bases remained unmatched. The CDR3 has 15 residues. The germline V gene encodes CDR1 SGHRS and CDR2 YFSETQ. CDR3 sequence: CASSLGTGPNSPLHF. DNA of the CDR3: TGCGCCAGCAGCTTGGGGACAGGGCCTAATTCACCCCTCCACTTT.

J is TRBJ1-1 and V is TRBV14; D is uncertain. Trimming cost V 1 base and J 5 bases, with 8 bases left between them. The CDR3 is 13 residues long. The V gene's germline CDR1 is SGHDN and CDR2 FVKESK. The CDR3 DNA sequence: TGTGCCAGCAGCCAAGCCCGGGAAACTGAAGCTTTCTTT. Encoded protein: CASSQARETEAFF. The whole variable domain, filled in from reference TRBV14 and TRBJ1-1, reads EAGVTQFPSHSVIEKGQTVTLRCDPISGHDNLYWYRRVMGKEIKFLLHFVKESKQDESGMPNNRFLAERTGGTYSTLKVQPAELEDSGVYFCASSQARETEAFFGQGTRLTVV.

The chain combines TRBV10-3 with TRBJ1-6; maybe TRBD1 (6 bases). The CDR3 has 16 residues. V was trimmed by 3 bases and J by 9 bases, leaving 18 bases between them. Germline lookup yields CDR1 ENHRY and CDR2 SYGVKD. This chain's CDR3 is CAISDYEGGMGSPLHF. The CDR3 DNA reads as TGTGCCATCAGTGATTACGAGGGGGGGATGGGTTCACCCCTCCACTTT.

The chain recombines TRBV6-5 with TRBJ1-2; 10 nucleotides match TRBD1. The V gene end was trimmed by 0 bases and the J gene end by 8 bases; junction bases not matched to a gene: 9. The germline gives CDR1 MNHEY, CDR2 SVGAGI. The CDR3 contains 16 residues. CDR3: CASSYSKTGTGVGYTF. CDR3 DNA sequence: TGTGCCAGCAGTTACTCGAAAACCGGGACAGGGGTCGGCTACACCTTC.

This clone was recorded a few times. This chain connects TRBV11-2 to TRBJ1-6, with D possibly TRBD1 on 6 matching bases. The CDR3 totals 15 residues. V lost 1 base and J 3 bases, leaving 7 bases between the germline ends. The germline V gene has CDR1 SGHAT and CDR2 FQNNGV. CDR3 sequence: CASSLVRGYNSPLHF. The CDR3 coding sequence is TGTGCCAGCAGCTTAGTCAGGGGCTATAATTCACCCCTCCACTTT.

This chain connects TRBV19 to TRBJ2-1; TRBD2 aligns across 7 bases. Germline V lookup: CDR1 LNHDA, CDR2 SQIVND (reference sequence). V lost 11 bases and J lost 5; bases outside the gene matches: 12. The CDR3 totals 14 residues. The DNA of the CDR3 is TGTGCCTCCTGGGCAGCGGGGAGCGACAATGAGCAGTTCTTC. Its protein is CASWAAGSDNEQFF.